This T cell receptor beta chain came from a study of the immune and genomic landscape of osteosarcoma. About this clone: Antigen specificity is unknown.

The post-treatment osteosarcoma tumors were primary, local recurrence or metastasis specimens from poor-prognosis patients. CDR3 size: 16 residues. V was cut by 1 base and J by 2 bases, with 13 bases left in between. Germline CDR1 reads SGHRS; CDR2 reads YFSETQ. Study observations and caveats: Reference clonality came from outside normal skin and healthy blood, not matched tissue. Compared with cold C1, the hot C3 cluster had higher, still-low clonality. Roughly five repertoires, each under 100 clonotypes, were dominated by one hyperexpanded clone.

Method: immunoSEQ multiplex PCR; TCRdb's copy keeps in-frame clones and lacks some. This table has fewer than 2,500 clones, roughly 70% appearing once. Sequencing used osteosarcoma tumor tissue from the lung. This chain uses TRBV5-1 with TRBJ2-1, with D maybe TRBD1 (5 bases). The receptor's source is a human donor with osteosarcoma. The CDR3 loop is CASSLLHTGPYNEQFF. The CDR3 DNA follows: TGCGCCAGCAGCTTGCTTCACACAGGACCCTACAATGAGCAGTTCTTC. Complete variable domain (other parts from reference TRBV5-1 and TRBJ2-1): KAGVTQTPRYLIKTRGQQVTLSCSPISGHRSVSWYQQTPGQGLQFLFEYFSETQRNKGNFPGRFSGRQFSNSRSEMNVSTLELGDSALYLCASSLLHTGPYNEQFFGPGTRLTVL.